This T cell receptor beta chain came from a study of blood T cell repertoires in COVID-19. As for the study in general: The samples span acute and convalescent COVID-19 from the United States, Italy and Spain.

Germline V gene data show CDR1 as SEHNR and CDR2 as FQNEAQ (reference sequence). The V and J ends lost 4 bases and 6 bases, in that order; junction bases with no gene match: 8. The CDR3 totals 14 residues. Assay used: immunoSEQ multiplex PCR; TCRdb lists only in-frame clones, some missing. The sample includes some 210,000 clones, about 81% of them seen just once. The rearrangement joins TRBV7-9 to TRBJ1-2; 7 nucleotides agree with TRBD1. The sequence was obtained from a middle-aged man who had recovered from COVID-19. The sequencing input was PBMCs or T cells enriched from blood (not recorded which). This CDR3 is CASSSSGTAHGYTF. The CDR3 region has the DNA TGTGCCAGCAGCTCATCCGGGACAGCTCATGGCTACACCTTC.